These 30 T cell receptor beta chains came from one sample sequenced in a study of shared clonotypes between healthy human individuals. Naive CD8 cells lacked CD45RO and underwent positive selection for CCR7, leaving out terminally differentiated effector memory CD45RA+ cells. Only in-frame clones appear in the TCRdb table, and some are missing; sequencing was by immunoSEQ multiplex PCR. The repertoire holds about 2.2 million clones, 90% to 95% seen once, with more than 1.5% in the top ten. Sequenced: naive CD8+ T cells from PBMCs. Receptors were obtained from a man between 18 and 35 years old in good health. Some clones in this sample may be carry-over from other donors' samples.

To note about this clone: Other nucleotide sequences from this sample produce the same CDR3. The V call is TRBV19, the J call TRBJ1-1; tentatively, D is TRBD1 (6 bases). The CDR3 is made up of 13 amino acids. V lost 5 bases, J lost 1 base, and 8 bases lay in between. The germline gives CDR1 LNHDA, CDR2 SQIVND (reference sequence). DNA of the CDR3: TGTGCCAGTAGTCCGACAGGGAACACTGAAGCTTTCTTT. Residues: CASSPTGNTEAFF.

The V and J genes are TRBV11-2 and TRBJ1-4; D may be TRBD1 (5 bases). The germline V gene encodes CDR1 SGHAT and CDR2 FQNNGV. The CDR3 runs 14 residues. The V and J ends lost 3 bases and 2 bases respectively, with 7 bases between them. The CDR3 sequence is CASSFGGTNEKLFF. The DNA for the CDR3 is TGTGCCAGCAGCTTTGGGGGGACTAATGAAAAACTGTTTTTT. Supplemented by reference TRBV11-2 and TRBJ1-4, the full variable domain reads EAGVAQSPRYKIIEKRQSVAFWCNPISGHATLYWYQQILGQGPKLLIQFQNNGVVDDSQLPKDRFSAERLKGVDSTLKIQPAKLEDSAVYLCASSFGGTNEKLFFGSGTQLSVL.

The V and J genes are TRBV28 and TRBJ2-7; 14 bases line up with TRBD2. CDR3 length: 17 residues. The germline V gene has CDR1 MDHEN and CDR2 SYDVKM. The V segment lost 1 base and the J segment 5 bases; nucleotides outside the gene matches: 7. The DNA for the CDR3 is TGTGCCAGCAGTTTATTTGGGACTAGCGGGAGCAGGGACGAGCAGTACTTC. Residues: CASSLFGTSGSRDEQYF.

This rearrangement joins TRBV2 to TRBJ1-2; possible D gene TRBD1, 5 bases. Germline V gene sequence: CDR1 SNHLY, CDR2 FYNNEI. V lost 1 base and J lost 5, with 17 bases in between. CDR3 size: 16 residues. CDR3 nucleotide sequence: TGTGCCAGCAGTGAAGAAATGTTGGGGCCGATTTATGGCTACACCTTC. Residues: CASSEEMLGPIYGYTF.

The chain employs TRBV4-3 and TRBJ1-3; a weak D match, TRBD1 (6 bases). Germline V gene lookup returns CDR1 LGHNA and CDR2 YSLEER. The CDR3 is 19 amino acids. Trimming pared 0 bases from V and 0 bases from J, leaving 18 bases between. The CDR3 reads CASSQDEWAGEGSGNTIYF. CDR3 coding DNA: TGCGCCAGCAGCCAAGATGAATGGGCAGGGGAAGGCTCTGGAAACACCATATATTTT.

Remarks on this clone: The sample carries other DNA sequences with the same CDR3. The V and J genes are TRBV9 and TRBJ2-1; 9 bases are a match to TRBD2. The CDR3 loop spans 16 amino acids. Germline V gene sequence: CDR1 SGDLS, CDR2 YYNGEE. The ends lost 0 bases at V and 4 bases at J; junction bases unmatched: 5. The CDR3 is CASSVEAGGPYNEQFF. The CDR3 bases are TGTGCCAGCAGCGTAGAGGCGGGAGGGCCTTACAATGAGCAGTTCTTC.

V gene TRBV27 combines with J gene TRBJ2-1, with D perhaps matching TRBD1 (6 bases). The CDR3 length is 13 residues. The germline gives CDR1 MNHEY, CDR2 SMNVEV (reference sequence). Trimming took off 6 bases at V and 7 bases at J, with 13 bases between the two ends. CDR3 in DNA: TGTGCCAGCAGCCTAATGGGGGCGAATGAGCAGTTCTTC. Its translation is CASSLMGANEQFF.

The chain employs TRBV6-1 and TRBJ2-3; TRBD1 aligns across 9 bases. V dropped 2 bases and J dropped 2; count of bases not matched to a gene: 8. From germline, CDR1 is MNHNS and CDR2 SASEGT. The CDR3 spans 17 residues. The CDR3 DNA sequence: TGTGCCAGCAGTGAAAATAGCGTACAGGGGGCCACAGATACGCAGTATTTT. Translating gives CASSENSVQGATDTQYF.

V gene TRBV4-3 combines with J gene TRBJ2-3; weak D call: TRBD1 (6 bases). V dropped 0 bases and J dropped 5 bases, with 15 bases sitting between them. The CDR3 is made up of 16 amino acids. Germline V gives CDR1 LGHNA, CDR2 YSLEER. The CDR3 sequence: CASSQEAGARGDTQYF. DNA for the CDR3: TGCGCCAGCAGCCAAGAGGCAGGGGCCCGCGGAGATACGCAGTATTTT.

The V call is TRBV4-3, the J call TRBJ1-5; unclear D gene. Germline CDR1 and CDR2: LGHNA and YSLEER. The CDR3 covers 16 residues. Deletions cut 0 bases from V and 11 bases from J, with 20 bases between. CDR3 nucleotides: TGCGCCAGCAGCCAAGAACTGTTTGGGGAAGTTAAGACCCAGCATTTT. As protein: CASSQELFGEVKTQHF.

This clone turned up a few times. J is TRBJ1-1 and V is TRBV7-9; no definite D call. Germline CDR1 is SEHNR and CDR2 is FQNEAQ (reference sequence). The CDR3 extends over 12 amino acids. Trimming pared 3 bases from V and 4 bases from J, leaving 6 bases between. CDR3 in DNA: TGTGCCAGCAGCTTGTGGCTCACTGAAGCTTTCTTT. It specifies CASSLWLTEAFF. The full variable domain, its missing parts supplied by reference TRBV7-9 and TRBJ1-1, is DTGVSQNPRHKITKRGQNVTFRCDPISEHNRLYWYRQTLGQGPEFLTYFQNEAQLEKSRLLSDRFSAERPKGSFSTLEIQRTEQGDSAMYLCASSLWLTEAFFGQGTRLTVV.

The genes are TRBV7-9 and TRBJ2-3, with 7 positions matching TRBD2. Trimming removed 5 bases from V and 0 bases from J; junction bases left unmatched: 17. Germline CDR1 reads SEHNR; CDR2 reads FQNEAQ (reference sequence). This CDR3 is built from 19 residues. Written as DNA, the CDR3 is TGTGCCAGCAGCCCCCGCCTCGTCCTAGCGGATGTTAGCACAGATACGCAGTATTTT. Protein sequence: CASSPRLVLADVSTDTQYF.

CDR3 DNA: TGTGCCAGCAGTCCAGGGGTAGGGATATACGAGCAGTACTTC. This translates into CASSPGVGIYEQYF. This sequence joins TRBV27 and TRBJ2-7; weak D call: TRBD1 (6 bases). Germline CDR1 and CDR2: MNHEY and SMNVEV (reference sequence). CDR3 size: 14 residues. Trimming took off 5 bases at V and 4 bases at J, with 15 bases between the two ends.

The genes are TRBV12-5 and TRBJ2-2; D perhaps matches TRBD1 (5 bases). Germline CDR1 LGHNT, CDR2 FRNRAP. This CDR3 has 17 amino acids. Trimming pared 2 bases from V and 1 base from J, leaving 14 bases between. CDR3 nucleotides: TGTGCTAGTGGTTTGCCACCGGCAGGGCTGAACACCGGGGAGCTGTTTTTT. Translating it yields CASGLPPAGLNTGELFF. Full variable domain (rest looked up from reference TRBV12-5 and TRBJ2-2): DARVTQTPRHKVTEMGQEVTMRCQPILGHNTVFWYRQTMMQGLELLAYFRNRAPLDDSGMPKDRFSAEMPDATLATLKIQPSEPRDSAVYFCASGLPPAGLNTGELFFGEGSRLTVL.

V and J are TRBV28 and TRBJ2-2, with D unresolved. With 7 bases removed from V and 4 bases from J, the gap between germline ends came to 22 bases. This CDR3 is built from 17 residues. CDR1 is MDHEN, CDR2 SYDVKM, per germline. CDR3 sequence reads: CASTQSPRLLTTGELFF. CDR3 nucleotide sequence: TGTGCCAGCACCCAATCCCCGCGCCTGCTTACCACCGGGGAGCTGTTTTTT.

The rearrangement joins TRBV27 to TRBJ1-2, with a weak D call TRBD1 (5 bases). V was trimmed by 0 bases and J by 4 bases, leaving 15 bases between them. CDR1 and CDR2 from the germline V gene are MNHEY and SMNVEV (reference sequence). CDR3 length: 16 residues. As DNA, the CDR3 is TGTGCCAGCAGTTTATCGGGACGGTCGGCGGGCTATGGCTACACCTTC. It codes for CASSLSGRSAGYGYTF.

The chain recombines TRBV28 with TRBJ2-7; 12 bases are a match to TRBD2. The CDR3 sequence is 14 residues long. Trimming at V came to 5 bases and at J to 6 bases, leaving 5 bases not matched to a gene. Germline lookup yields CDR1 MDHEN and CDR2 SYDVKM. Here the CDR3 DNA reads TGTGCCAGCAGTCCGACTAGCGGGAGTAGCGAGCAGTACTTC. Translation gives CASSPTSGSSEQYF. Drawing the rest from reference TRBV28 and TRBJ2-7, the complete variable domain is DVKVTQSSRYLVKRTGEKVFLECVQDMDHENMFWYRQDPGLGLRLIYFSYDVKMKEKGDIPEGYSVSREKKERFSLILESASTNQTSMYLCASSPTSGSSEQYFGPGTRLTVT.

This chain uses TRBV27 with TRBJ1-5; D might be TRBD1 (5 bases). The CDR3 is made up of 16 amino acids. Deletions cut 0 bases from V and 1 base from J, with 10 bases between. Germline V gene lookup returns CDR1 MNHEY and CDR2 SMNVEV (reference sequence). Here the CDR3 DNA reads TGTGCCAGCAGTTTATCAGGGGACGGGAGCAATCAGCCCCAGCATTTT. As protein: CASSLSGDGSNQPQHF.

CDR3 DNA: TGCAGCGTTGTTGGTAGCGGGCATTCTAGCACAGATACGCAGTATTTT. Residues: CSVVGSGHSSTDTQYF. This chain joins TRBV29-1 and TRBJ2-3; 7 bases agree with TRBD2. V dropped 4 bases and J dropped 0; count of bases not matched to a gene: 10. There are 16 residues in the CDR3. Germline V lookup: CDR1 SQVTM, CDR2 ANQGSEA.

This clone was recorded once. This chain connects TRBV28 to TRBJ1-5; a possible D gene is TRBD1 (6 bases). The CDR3 is 15 residues long. Germline V CDR1 and CDR2: MDHEN, SYDVKM. V lost 8 bases to trimming and J lost 8 bases, with 22 bases between them. CDR3 in DNA: TGTGCCAGCCGGGTTCTCATCAGGGGATCGGAGCCCCAGCATTTT. As protein: CASRVLIRGSEPQHF.

The chain carries TRBV13 and TRBJ2-2; D gene ambiguous. Germline V CDR1 and CDR2: PRHDT, FYEKMQ (reference sequence). V dropped 1 base and J dropped 4 bases, with 4 bases sitting between them. The CDR3 extends over 13 amino acids. Here the CDR3 reads CASSLDRTGELFF. The CDR3 bases are TGTGCCAGCAGCTTAGATCGCACCGGGGAGCTGTTTTTT.

V gene TRBV7-6 combines with J gene TRBJ2-1; 16 nucleotides agree with TRBD2. The J segment lost 10 bases and the V segment lost 5 bases, leaving 8 bases of the junction unmatched. The CDR3 totals 16 residues. Germline assignment: CDR1 SGHVS and CDR2 FNYEAQ. In DNA, the CDR3 is TGTGCCAGCAGCGCCAGGCCGGGACTAGCGGGAGGGGAGCAGTTCTTC. This encodes CASSARPGLAGGEQFF.

This chain joins TRBV7-9 and TRBJ2-1; D gene uncertain. V was pared by 5 bases and J by 10 bases, with 18 bases between. The CDR3 is 14 amino acids. Germline V lookup: CDR1 SEHNR, CDR2 FQNEAQ (reference sequence). CDR3: CASSPRPMMGEQFF. CDR3 bases: TGTGCCAGCAGCCCTAGGCCCATGATGGGGGAGCAGTTCTTC.

The gene calls are TRBV7-2 and TRBJ1-2; D perhaps matches TRBD1 (6 bases). Germline assignment: CDR1 SGHTA and CDR2 FQGNSA. Trimming pared 3 bases from V and 6 bases from J, leaving 17 bases between. The CDR3 runs 15 residues. CDR3: CASSFLNDRFHGYTF. Written as DNA, the CDR3 is TGTGCCAGCAGCTTCCTAAACGACAGGTTCCATGGCTACACCTTC.

The chain carries TRBV5-6 and TRBJ2-7; a weak D match, TRBD1 (6 bases). The germline V gene has CDR1 SGHDT and CDR2 YYEEEE. CDR3 length equals 12 residues. Trimming shortened V by 5 bases and J by 2 bases, and 8 bases separated the two germline ends. In nucleotides, the CDR3 is TGTGCCAGCAGTCAGGGGACCTACGAGCAGTACTTC. This translates into CASSQGTYEQYF.

This chain joins TRBV6-1 and TRBJ2-3; weak D call: TRBD1 (6 bases). CDR1 is MNHNS, CDR2 SASEGT, per germline. The germline V and J ends were trimmed by 3 bases and 5 bases, with 18 bases remaining between them. The CDR3 contains 16 residues. The CDR3: CASSEVVGAEEDTQYF. As DNA, the CDR3 is TGTGCCAGCAGTGAGGTGGTGGGGGCGGAGGAAGATACGCAGTATTTT.

This chain joins TRBV28 and TRBJ1-4; the D gene is possibly TRBD1 (5 bases). The CDR3 spans 15 residues. V lost 3 bases and J 6 bases, leaving 14 bases between the germline ends. Germline loops: CDR1 MDHEN, CDR2 SYDVKM. In DNA form, the CDR3 reads TGTGCCAGCAGTTTGGCGGGGGTGAGAGATGAAAAACTGTTTTTT. It codes for CASSLAGVRDEKLFF.

V gene TRBV25-1 combines with J gene TRBJ1-5; D uncertain. Germline CDR1 MGHDK, CDR2 SYGVNS. The CDR3 totals 12 residues. Trimming took off 4 bases at V and 1 base at J, with 2 bases between the two ends. CDR3 amino acids: CASSVSNQPQHF. The CDR3 region has the DNA TGTGCCAGCAGTGTCAGCAATCAGCCCCAGCATTTT. Drawing the rest from reference TRBV25-1 and TRBJ1-5, the complete variable domain is EADIYQTPRYLVIGTGKKITLECSQTMGHDKMYWYQQDPGMELHLIHYSYGVNSTEKGDLSSESTVSRIRTEHFPLTLESARPSHTSQYLCASSVSNQPQHFGDGTRLSIL.

The genes are TRBV27 and TRBJ2-7, with D tentatively TRBD1 (6 bases). This CDR3 is built from 16 residues. Germline CDR1 MNHEY, CDR2 SMNVEV (reference sequence). V lost 0 bases to trimming and J lost 3 bases, with 15 bases between them. CDR3 nucleotides: TGTGCCAGCAGTTTATCCCCAGGGGCCTGGGGCTACGAGCAGTACTTC. Residues: CASSLSPGAWGYEQYF.

The CDR3, as DNA: TGCGCCAGCAGCTTTTTCTTCGCGGGAGGGGGTGAGCAGTTCTTC. Protein product: CASSFFFAGGGEQFF. The chain joins TRBV5-1 to TRBJ2-1; 9 bases map to TRBD2. The CDR3 spans 15 residues. V gave up 2 bases and J gave up 9 bases; unmatched junction bases: 9. Germline V gives CDR1 SGHRS, CDR2 YFSETQ.